The 6 T cell receptor beta chains reported below all come from one sample, sequenced in a study of cytomegalovirus exposure and HLA in healthy donors. This PCR relied on a set of 60 Vbeta primers and 13 Jbeta primers. Produced via immunoSEQ multiplex PCR; TCRdb's table is partial and in-frame only. The sample has around 92,000 clones, around 81% seen once. The sequenced material came from PBMCs. The receptors were sampled from a man aged 18 to 29 in good health and CMV-seronegative.

This chain uses TRBV5-1 with TRBJ2-5; 9 bases are a match to TRBD2. Germline V lookup: CDR1 SGHRS, CDR2 YFSETQ. The CDR3 is 14 residues long. The V segment lost 4 bases and the J segment 5 bases; nucleotides outside the gene matches: 6. The CDR3 DNA is TGCGCCAGCAGCCGCAGGGCGGGGGGGGAGACCCAGTACTTC. This sequence encodes CASSRRAGGETQYF.

This clone was detected only a few times. The V gene is TRBV6-1, the J gene TRBJ2-7; TRBD2 aligns across 8 bases. The CDR3 runs to 16 residues. The V gene's germline CDR1 is MNHNS and CDR2 SASEGT. V shed 0 bases and J 3 bases; nucleotides not matched to a gene: 7. The CDR3 coding sequence is TGTGCCAGCAGTGAAGCGGGAATAGCGGGGCTCTACGAGCAGTACTTC. Translating gives CASSEAGIAGLYEQYF.

The chain employs TRBV2 and TRBJ1-2; 11 bases align to TRBD1. Germline V gives CDR1 SNHLY, CDR2 FYNNEI. This CDR3 contains 13 residues. V lost 5 bases to trimming and J lost 8 bases; unmatched junction nucleotides: 4. The CDR3 nucleotides are TGTGCCAGCAGTAGGACAGGGGGCGAAGGCTACACCTTC. This translates into CASSRTGGEGYTF.

The chain employs TRBV5-1 and TRBJ2-5, with unresolved D. The germline V gene encodes CDR1 SGHRS and CDR2 YFSETQ. V gave up 1 base and J gave up 9 bases, with 10 bases separating them. The CDR3 has 12 amino acids. The CDR3 spells CASSLTEQAQYF. In nucleotides, the CDR3 is TGCGCCAGCAGCTTGACAGAGCAGGCCCAGTACTTC.

In this sample, this clone turned up once. The J gene is TRBJ1-1, the V gene TRBV6-5; D is uncertain. Deletions cut 4 bases from V and 4 bases from J, with 10 bases between. The CDR3 loop spans 13 amino acids. Germline V gene sequence: CDR1 MNHEY, CDR2 SVGAGI. The CDR3 nucleotides read TGTGCCAGCAGTTCCCCGGGGAGCACTGAAGCTTTCTTT. This sequence encodes CASSSPGSTEAFF.

V gene TRBV5-4 combines with J gene TRBJ2-7, with D possibly matching TRBD1 (5 bases). CDR1 is SGHNT, CDR2 YYREEE, per germline (reference sequence). The CDR3 is made up of 15 amino acids. V was cut by 0 bases and J by 5 bases, with 15 bases left in between. CDR3 loop: CASSLVGRKGHEQYF. DNA for the CDR3: TGTGCCAGCAGCTTGGTAGGGCGGAAGGGGCACGAGCAGTACTTC.